This TCR beta chain was recovered during a study of radiotherapy plus CTLA-4 blockade in lung cancer (dated by TCRdb to the late 2010s). Context from the whole study: Objective responses were observed in around 20% of enrolled patients, and disease control was achieved in 31%.

Overall results and qualifications from the work: The strongest predictors of response, as reported, were early dynamic changes in blood T cell clones along with a rise in serum interferon-beta after radiation. After treatment with radiotherapy and ipilimumab, TCR clones that originated in tumors expanded in peripheral blood.

Library generation was performed with the immunoSEQ multiplex PCR assay. TCRdb holds this immuneACCESS table with in-frame rearrangements only. Some clones are missing; in checked studies, unresolved V genes explain under half, and the rest has no known cause. The sample table shows about 31,000 clones, and approximately 78% are seen once. 6.5% to 9.5% of the sample rests with the top ten. Details on this clone: What antigen it recognizes has not been identified. Per-nucleotide qualities are absent, and no much larger clonotype sits a single base away.

In this study, focal radiation therapy paired with CTLA-4 blockade (ipilimumab) was tested in patients who had chemo-refractory metastatic non-small-cell lung cancer. V ends up 6 bases short and J 13 bases short, with an unmatched junction base count of 12. CDR1 and CDR2 are drawn from the germline V gene: SQVTM, ANQGSEA. The cysteine opens and the phenylalanine closes a CDR3 of 12 amino acids. Of all the DNA, just the CDR3 is kept, 36 bases in frame from base 1. The source was peripheral blood, collected from a patient treated with radiotherapy plus ipilimumab. The sequence derives from a human donor with non-small cell lung cancer who had stable disease on radiotherapy plus ipilimumab. The chain is made from TRBV29-1 and TRBJ1-1; 9 bases in the middle match TRBD1. The CDR3 here reads CSVDQGRDRVFF. The nucleotide sequence is given as TGCAGCGTCGACCAGGGTAGGGACAGGGTTTTCTTT.